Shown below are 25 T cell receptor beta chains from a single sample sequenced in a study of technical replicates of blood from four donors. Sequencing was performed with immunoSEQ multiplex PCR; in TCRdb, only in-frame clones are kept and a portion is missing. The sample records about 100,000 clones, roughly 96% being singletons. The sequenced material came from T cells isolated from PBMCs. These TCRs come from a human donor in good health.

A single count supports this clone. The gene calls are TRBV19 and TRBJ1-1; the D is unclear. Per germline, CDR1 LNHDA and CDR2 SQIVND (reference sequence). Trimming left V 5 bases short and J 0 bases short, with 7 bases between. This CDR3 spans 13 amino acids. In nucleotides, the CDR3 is TGTGCCAGTAGTCTCGGGGTGAACACTGAAGCTTTCTTT. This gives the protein CASSLGVNTEAFF.

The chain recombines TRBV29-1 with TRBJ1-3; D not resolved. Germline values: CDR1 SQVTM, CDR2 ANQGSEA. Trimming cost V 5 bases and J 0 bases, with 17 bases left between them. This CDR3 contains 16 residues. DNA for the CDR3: TGCAGCGTTACGGATCCGGGAGTTGACTCTGGAAACACCATATATTTT. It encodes CSVTDPGVDSGNTIYF.

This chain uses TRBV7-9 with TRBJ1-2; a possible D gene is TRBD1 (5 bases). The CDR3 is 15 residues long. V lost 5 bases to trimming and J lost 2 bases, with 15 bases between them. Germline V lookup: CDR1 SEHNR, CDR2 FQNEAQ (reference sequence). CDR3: CASSQLYDSNYGYTF. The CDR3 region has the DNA TGTGCCAGCAGCCAGTTATACGACAGCAACTATGGCTACACCTTC.

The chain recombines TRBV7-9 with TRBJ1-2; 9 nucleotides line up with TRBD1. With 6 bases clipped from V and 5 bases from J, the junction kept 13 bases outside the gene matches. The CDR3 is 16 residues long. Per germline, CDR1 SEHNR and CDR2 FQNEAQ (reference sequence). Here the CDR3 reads CASRSGTGFRRYGYTF. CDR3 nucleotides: TGTGCCAGCAGATCCGGGACAGGGTTCAGAAGATATGGCTACACCTTC.

The CDR3 DNA follows: TGTGCCAGCAGCCTACAAGGCAGGGAGGGAGAGACCCAGTACTTC. It codes for CASSLQGREGETQYF. The J gene is TRBJ2-5, the V gene TRBV9; TRBD2 agrees at 7 bases. Germline CDR1 and CDR2: SGDLS and YYNGEE. This CDR3 has 15 residues. V lost 4 bases and J lost 4; bases outside the gene matches: 10.

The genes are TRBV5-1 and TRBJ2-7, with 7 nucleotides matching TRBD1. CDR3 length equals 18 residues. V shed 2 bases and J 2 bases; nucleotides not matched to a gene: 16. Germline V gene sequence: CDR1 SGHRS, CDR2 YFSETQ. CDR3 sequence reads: CASSFPSDRAKYPYEQYF. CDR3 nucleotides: TGCGCCAGCAGCTTCCCCTCCGACAGGGCCAAATACCCCTACGAGCAGTACTTC. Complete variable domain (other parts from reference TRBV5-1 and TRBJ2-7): KAGVTQTPRYLIKTRGQQVTLSCSPISGHRSVSWYQQTPGQGLQFLFEYFSETQRNKGNFPGRFSGRQFSNSRSEMNVSTLELGDSALYLCASSFPSDRAKYPYEQYFGPGTRLTVT.

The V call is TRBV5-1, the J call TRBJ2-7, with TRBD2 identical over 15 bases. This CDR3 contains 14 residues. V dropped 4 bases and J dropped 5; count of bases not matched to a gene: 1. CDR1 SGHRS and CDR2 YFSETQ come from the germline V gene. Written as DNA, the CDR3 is TGCGCCAGCAGCGGACTAGCGGGGGGGGACGAGCAGTACTTC. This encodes CASSGLAGGDEQYF.

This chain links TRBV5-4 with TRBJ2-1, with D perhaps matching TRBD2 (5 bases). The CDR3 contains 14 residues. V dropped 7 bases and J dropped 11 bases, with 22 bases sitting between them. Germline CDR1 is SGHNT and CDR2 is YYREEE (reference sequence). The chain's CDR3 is CASGSDYGLFKQFF. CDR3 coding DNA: TGTGCCAGCGGATCAGACTATGGTTTGTTTAAGCAGTTCTTC.

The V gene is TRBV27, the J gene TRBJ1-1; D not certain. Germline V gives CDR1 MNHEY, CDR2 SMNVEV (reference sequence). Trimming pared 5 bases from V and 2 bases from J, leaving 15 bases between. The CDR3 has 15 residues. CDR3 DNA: TGTGCCAGCAGTCAGACTATCTCGGGTAACACTGAAGCTTTCTTT. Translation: CASSQTISGNTEAFF.

CDR3 coding DNA: TGTGCCAGCAGCTTGACAGGGCCCGGGGAGCTGTTTTTT. It specifies CASSLTGPGELFF. V and J are TRBV9 and TRBJ2-2; 7 bases match TRBD1. From germline, CDR1 is SGDLS and CDR2 YYNGEE. The CDR3 loop spans 13 amino acids. Unmatched junction bases numbered 3, after V lost 4 bases and J lost 6 bases.

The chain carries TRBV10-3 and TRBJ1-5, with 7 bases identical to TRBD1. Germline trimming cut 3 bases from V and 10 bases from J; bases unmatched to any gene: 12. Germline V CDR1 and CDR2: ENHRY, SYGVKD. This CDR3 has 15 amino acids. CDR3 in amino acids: CAISDYGTDRAPQHF. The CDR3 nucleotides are TGTGCCATCAGTGATTACGGGACAGACCGAGCACCCCAGCATTTT.

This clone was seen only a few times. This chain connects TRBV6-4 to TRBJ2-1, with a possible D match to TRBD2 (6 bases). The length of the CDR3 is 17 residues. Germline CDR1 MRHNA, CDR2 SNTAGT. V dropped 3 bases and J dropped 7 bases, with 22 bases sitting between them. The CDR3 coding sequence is TGTGCCAGCAGTGAAGTTCTAGGGTCCCTCGCGGGGAATGAGCAGTTCTTC. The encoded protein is CASSEVLGSLAGNEQFF.

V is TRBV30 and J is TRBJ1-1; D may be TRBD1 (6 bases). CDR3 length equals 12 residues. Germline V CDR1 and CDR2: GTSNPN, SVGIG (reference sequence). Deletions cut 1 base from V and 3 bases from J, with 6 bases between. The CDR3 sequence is CAWSEGDTEAFF. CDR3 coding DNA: TGTGCCTGGAGTGAGGGGGACACTGAAGCTTTCTTT.

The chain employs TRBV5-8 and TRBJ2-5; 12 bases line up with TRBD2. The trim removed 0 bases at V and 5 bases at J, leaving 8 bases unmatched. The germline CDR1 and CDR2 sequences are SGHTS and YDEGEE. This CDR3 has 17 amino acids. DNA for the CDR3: TGTGCCAGCAGCTTGGCCGGAGGACTAGCGGGATGGGAGACCCAGTACTTC. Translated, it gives CASSLAGGLAGWETQYF.

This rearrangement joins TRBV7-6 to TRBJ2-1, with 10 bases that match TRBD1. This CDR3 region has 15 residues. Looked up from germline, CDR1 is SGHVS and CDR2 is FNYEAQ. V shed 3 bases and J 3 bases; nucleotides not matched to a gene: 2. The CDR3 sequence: CASSFGTGVYNEQFF. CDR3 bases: TGTGCCAGCAGCTTCGGGACAGGGGTCTACAATGAGCAGTTCTTC.

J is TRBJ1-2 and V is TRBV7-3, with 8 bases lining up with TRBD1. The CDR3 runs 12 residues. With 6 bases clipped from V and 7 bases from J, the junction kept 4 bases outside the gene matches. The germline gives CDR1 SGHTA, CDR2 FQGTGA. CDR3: CASSLDRGGYTF. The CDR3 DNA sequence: TGTGCCAGCAGTTTAGACAGGGGTGGCTACACCTTC.

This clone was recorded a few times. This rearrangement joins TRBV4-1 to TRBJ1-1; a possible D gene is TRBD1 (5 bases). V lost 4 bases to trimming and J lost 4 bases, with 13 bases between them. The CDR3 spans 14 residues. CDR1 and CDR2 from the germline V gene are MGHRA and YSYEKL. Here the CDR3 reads CASSLMGEATEAFF. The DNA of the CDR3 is TGCGCCAGCAGCCTAATGGGGGAGGCCACTGAAGCTTTCTTT.

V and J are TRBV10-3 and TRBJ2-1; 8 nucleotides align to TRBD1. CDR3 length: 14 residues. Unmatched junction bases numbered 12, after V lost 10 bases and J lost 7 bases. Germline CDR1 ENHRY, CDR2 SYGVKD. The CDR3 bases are TGTGCCACCCAAAATCCGACAGGGGTAAATGAGCAGTTCTTC. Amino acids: CATQNPTGVNEQFF.

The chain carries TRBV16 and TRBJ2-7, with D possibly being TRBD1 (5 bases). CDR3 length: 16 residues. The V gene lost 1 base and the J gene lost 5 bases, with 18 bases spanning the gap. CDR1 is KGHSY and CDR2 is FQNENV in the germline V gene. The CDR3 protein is CASSQFAGPVQNEQYF. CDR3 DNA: TGTGCCAGCAGCCAATTCGCAGGGCCTGTTCAAAACGAGCAGTACTTC.

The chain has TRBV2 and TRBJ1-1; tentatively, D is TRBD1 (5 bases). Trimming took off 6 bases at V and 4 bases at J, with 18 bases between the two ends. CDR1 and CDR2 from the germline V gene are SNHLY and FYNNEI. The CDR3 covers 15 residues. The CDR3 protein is CASRDRESYGTEAFF. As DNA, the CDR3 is TGTGCCAGCAGAGACAGAGAGTCTTATGGCACTGAAGCTTTCTTT.

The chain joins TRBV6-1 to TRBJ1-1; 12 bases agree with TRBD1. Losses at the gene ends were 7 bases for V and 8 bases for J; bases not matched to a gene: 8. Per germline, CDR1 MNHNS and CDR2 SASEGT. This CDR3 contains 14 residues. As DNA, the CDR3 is TGTGCCAGCATGCTCGGGACAGGGGGCACGGAAGCTTTCTTT. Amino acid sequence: CASMLGTGGTEAFF.

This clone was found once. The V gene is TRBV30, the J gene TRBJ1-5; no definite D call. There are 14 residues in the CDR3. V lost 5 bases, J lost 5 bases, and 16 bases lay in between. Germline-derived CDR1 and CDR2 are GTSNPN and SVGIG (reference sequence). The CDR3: CAWANRRRDQPQHF. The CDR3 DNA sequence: TGTGCCTGGGCGAATAGACGGAGGGATCAGCCCCAGCATTTT. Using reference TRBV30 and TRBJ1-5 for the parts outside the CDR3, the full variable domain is SQTIHQWPATLVQPVGSPLSLECTVEGTSNPNLYWYRQAAGRGLQLLFYSVGIGQISSEVPQNLSASRPQDRQFILSSKKLLLSDSGFYLCAWANRRRDQPQHFGDGTRLSIL.

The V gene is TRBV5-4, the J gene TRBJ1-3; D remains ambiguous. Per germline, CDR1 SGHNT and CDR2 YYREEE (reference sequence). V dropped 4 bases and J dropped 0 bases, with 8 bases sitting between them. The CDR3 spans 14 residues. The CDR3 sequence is CASSTGFSGNTIYF. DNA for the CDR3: TGTGCCAGCAGCACGGGGTTCTCTGGAAACACCATATATTTT.

The CDR3 DNA follows: TGTGCCAGCAGCGTAGGTGACTACTCCTACAATGAGCAGTTCTTC. This translates into CASSVGDYSYNEQFF. The chain employs TRBV9 and TRBJ2-1, with D possibly TRBD2 on 5 matching bases. The germline gives CDR1 SGDLS, CDR2 YYNGEE. The V end lost 0 bases, the J end lost 0 bases, and 7 bases lay between the germline ends. The CDR3 covers 15 residues.

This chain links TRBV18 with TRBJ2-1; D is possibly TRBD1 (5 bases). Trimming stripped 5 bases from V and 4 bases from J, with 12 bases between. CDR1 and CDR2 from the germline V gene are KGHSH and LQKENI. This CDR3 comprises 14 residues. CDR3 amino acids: CASSIQTVYNEQFF. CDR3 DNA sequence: TGTGCCAGCTCAATCCAGACAGTATACAATGAGCAGTTCTTC.